Following are 10 T cell receptor beta chains from one sample sequenced in a study of T cells in Graves' hyperthyroidism and ophthalmopathy. RNA transcripts gave rise to amplified TCR beta CDR3 regions. HTBI primers were the set used in a first-round RT-PCR of the TCR CDR3. MiXCR was run by TCRdb on the multiplex PCR reads, yielding one entry per CDR3 protein. Among about 380,000 distinct CDR3 sequences listed, approximately 12% were seen once. The sample comprised blood. These receptors originate from a young man with Graves' hyperthyroidism that later progressed to Graves' ophthalmopathy.

This clonotype has ten or more counts. The chain carries TRBV19 and TRBJ1-5; 9 bases map to TRBD1. Germline V gene data show CDR1 as LNHDA and CDR2 as SQIVND (reference sequence). V lost 9 bases to trimming and J lost 0 bases; unmatched junction nucleotides: 9. This CDR3 has 16 amino acids. CDR3 amino acids: CASADRGGNSNQPQHF. As DNA, the CDR3 is TGTGCCAGCGCGGACAGGGGAGGAAATAGCAATCAGCCCCAGCATTTT.

This clonotype showed up many times. The J gene is TRBJ1-2, the V gene TRBV28; TRBD1 matches at 7 bases. With 6 bases clipped from V and 2 bases from J, the junction kept 6 bases outside the gene matches. The CDR3 runs to 14 residues. Germline values: CDR1 MDHEN, CDR2 SYDVKM. The DNA for the CDR3 is TGTGCCAGCAGCCGGGGACAGAAAAACTATGGCTACACCTTC. Translated: CASSRGQKNYGYTF.

The chain joins TRBV5-6 to TRBJ1-5, with TRBD1 identical over 8 bases. This CDR3 contains 15 residues. Per the germline V gene, CDR1 is SGHDT and CDR2 is YYEEEE. V lost 4 bases and J lost 2; bases outside the gene matches: 5. DNA of the CDR3: TGTGCCAGCAGCATGCTGGGACAGGGCAATCAGCCCCAGCATTTT. Protein sequence: CASSMLGQGNQPQHF.

This clonotype was seen ten or more times. The chain links TRBV2 to TRBJ1-4; D is perhaps TRBD1 (5 bases). The V end was cut by 7 bases, the J end by 0 bases, with 9 bases between. This CDR3 is built from 14 residues. The germline V gene encodes CDR1 SNHLY and CDR2 FYNNEI. CDR3 region: CASKGSSTNEKLFF. The CDR3 coding sequence is TGTGCCAGCAAGGGGAGTTCAACTAATGAAAAACTGTTTTTT.

The chain is built from TRBV11-2 and TRBJ1-1; D possibly corresponds to TRBD1 (5 bases). Trimming took 5 bases from V and 11 from J, leaving 15 bases between them. Germline V gene sequence: CDR1 SGHAT, CDR2 FQNNGV. This CDR3 is 12 amino acids long. CDR3 sequence (DNA): TGTGCCAGCAGCCCCCCGGCAGGGAGGGCTTTCTTT. It yields the protein CASSPPAGRAFF. The entire variable domain, with the rest obtained from reference TRBV11-2 and TRBJ1-1, is as follows: EAGVAQSPRYKIIEKRQSVAFWCNPISGHATLYWYQQILGQGPKLLIQFQNNGVVDDSQLPKDRFSAERLKGVDSTLKIQPAKLEDSAVYLCASSPPAGRAFFGQGTRLTVV.

In this sample, this clonotype turned up many times. This sequence joins TRBV28 and TRBJ1-2; tentative D call: TRBD1 (6 bases). From germline, CDR1 is MDHEN and CDR2 SYDVKM. This CDR3 region has 18 residues. V was trimmed by 0 bases and J by 4 bases, leaving 21 bases between them. The CDR3 nucleotides are TGTGCCAGCAGTTTATGGTCTGGATACAGGGAGTGGGGCTATGGCTACACCTTC. It encodes CASSLWSGYREWGYGYTF.

The table lists this clonotype with a few counts. The chain carries TRBV24-1 and TRBJ2-7; a possible D gene is TRBD1 (6 bases). Germline assignment: CDR1 KGHDR and CDR2 SFDVKD. The CDR3 is 15 residues long. The V and J ends lost 4 bases and 3 bases respectively, with 15 bases between them. CDR3 loop: CATSETTGSVYEQYF. CDR3 nucleotide sequence: TGTGCCACCAGTGAGACTACAGGGAGTGTCTACGAGCAGTACTTC.

The chain has TRBV14 and TRBJ1-3; D uncertain. Deletions cut 0 bases from V and 4 bases from J, with 10 bases between. The CDR3 is 15 amino acids. Germline V lookup: CDR1 SGHDN, CDR2 FVKESK. The CDR3 region has the DNA TGTGCCAGCAGCCAAGAGCACCGGTTGGGAAACACCATATATTTT. Translated: CASSQEHRLGNTIYF.

The chain combines TRBV18 with TRBJ1-2; D remains unclear. Germline lookup yields CDR1 KGHSH and CDR2 LQKENI. The V end was cut by 5 bases, the J end by 2 bases, with 12 bases between. The CDR3 sequence is 14 residues long. The CDR3 DNA is TGTGCCAGCTCATCTTATACAGAAAACTATGGCTACACCTTC. It yields the protein CASSSYTENYGYTF.

Comment on this clonotype: The germline gene is not matched at one end of the junction; a read error may be the cause. Written as DNA, the CDR3 is TGTGCCTGGAGTGTAACGGGGACAGGGACTGGCTACGCCTTC. As protein: CAWSVTGTGTGYAF. The rearrangement joins TRBV30 to TRBJ1-2, with TRBD1 identical over 9 bases. In germline, CDR1 is GTSNPN, CDR2 SVGIG (reference sequence). This CDR3 is built from 14 residues.